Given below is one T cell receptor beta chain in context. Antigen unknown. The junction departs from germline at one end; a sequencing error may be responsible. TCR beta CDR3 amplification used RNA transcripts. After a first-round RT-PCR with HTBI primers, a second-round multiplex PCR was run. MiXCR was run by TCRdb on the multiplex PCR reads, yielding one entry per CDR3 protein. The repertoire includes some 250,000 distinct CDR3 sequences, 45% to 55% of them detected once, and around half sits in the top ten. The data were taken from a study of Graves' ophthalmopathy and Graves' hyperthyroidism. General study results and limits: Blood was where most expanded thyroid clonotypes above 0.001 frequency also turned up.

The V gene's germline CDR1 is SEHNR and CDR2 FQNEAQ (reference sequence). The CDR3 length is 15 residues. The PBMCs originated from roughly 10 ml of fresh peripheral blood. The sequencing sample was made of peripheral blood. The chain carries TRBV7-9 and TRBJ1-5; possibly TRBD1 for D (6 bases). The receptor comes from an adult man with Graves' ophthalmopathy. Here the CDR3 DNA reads TGTGTCAGCAGCTTAGGGGGGCTCGGCAATCAGCCCCAGCATTTT. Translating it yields CVSSLGGLGNQPQHF.